This passage covers 10 T cell receptor beta chains from one sample sequenced in a study of cytomegalovirus exposure and HLA in healthy donors. Both 60 Vbeta primers and 13 Jbeta primers went into the PCR. The assay was immunoSEQ multiplex PCR, and TCRdb's table has in-frame clones only and misses some. The sample has about 130,000 clones, about 74% seen once. The sample consisted of PBMCs. The receptors here all came from a male donor in good health and CMV-seronegative.

This clone was seen only a few times. The CDR3 spells CAWSEASLRTDTQYF. DNA of the CDR3: TGTGCCTGGAGTGAAGCTAGCCTCAGGACAGATACGCAGTATTTT. The chain carries TRBV30 and TRBJ2-3; D perhaps matches TRBD2 (5 bases). Germline V gene sequence: CDR1 GTSNPN, CDR2 SVGIG (reference sequence). The V gene lost 1 base and the J gene lost 3 bases, with 14 bases spanning the gap. The CDR3 covers 15 residues.

This rearrangement joins TRBV6-1 to TRBJ2-7; D is uncertain. CDR1 and CDR2 (germline): MNHNS, SASEGT. Trimming pared 2 bases from V and 2 bases from J, leaving 19 bases between. The CDR3 length is 17 residues. As DNA, the CDR3 is TGTGCCAGCAGTGAATTGGGTACTGACATCTTAACCTACGAGCAGTACTTC. As protein: CASSELGTDILTYEQYF.

V gene TRBV10-3 combines with J gene TRBJ2-3; 9 positions agree with TRBD1. From germline, CDR1 is ENHRY and CDR2 SYGVKD. CDR3 size: 15 residues. With V trimmed by 4 bases and J by 3 bases, 5 bases remained unmatched. The CDR3 is CAISAGQGVTDTQYF. In DNA, the CDR3 is TGTGCCATCAGTGCGGGACAGGGAGTAACAGATACGCAGTATTTT.

The chain employs TRBV6-1 and TRBJ2-3; 11 nucleotides align to TRBD2. Germline CDR1 reads MNHNS; CDR2 reads SASEGT. With 6 bases clipped from V and 3 bases from J, the junction kept 5 bases outside the gene matches. The CDR3 loop spans 15 amino acids. Here the CDR3 reads CASSPTSGATDTQYF. The CDR3 DNA sequence: TGTGCCAGCAGCCCGACTAGCGGGGCAACAGATACGCAGTATTTT.

The CDR3 DNA reads as TGTGCCAGCAGCGTAGAGGCGAGGGGGAGTGGCTACACCTTC. This codes for CASSVEARGSGYTF. This chain links TRBV9 with TRBJ1-2, with D perhaps TRBD1 (6 bases). Deletions cut 0 bases from V and 7 bases from J, with 13 bases between. The V gene's germline CDR1 is SGDLS and CDR2 YYNGEE. This CDR3 is built from 14 residues.

The chain combines TRBV6-5 with TRBJ2-7; TRBD1 might be the D (5 bases). This CDR3 has 14 residues. V dropped 6 bases and J dropped 3 bases, with 15 bases sitting between them. Germline values: CDR1 MNHEY, CDR2 SVGAGI. Here the CDR3 reads CASRPWTTNYEQYF. CDR3 sequence (DNA): TGTGCCAGCAGACCTTGGACAACGAACTACGAGCAGTACTTC.

CDR3 bases: TGTGCCTGGGGTTCCACAGGGGCGGGTGAGCAGTTCTTC. Translating gives CAWGSTGAGEQFF. This rearrangement joins TRBV30 to TRBJ2-1; 7 nucleotides agree with TRBD1. Germline assignment: CDR1 GTSNPN and CDR2 SVGIG (reference sequence). Trimming removed 5 bases from V and 9 bases from J; junction bases left unmatched: 10. The CDR3 extends over 13 amino acids.

J is TRBJ2-7 and V is TRBV27; a weak D match, TRBD2 (6 bases). Germline CDR1 and CDR2: MNHEY and SMNVEV (reference sequence). Trimming pared 5 bases from V and 9 bases from J, leaving 17 bases between. This CDR3 has 13 residues. CDR3: CASSRGGPVGQYF. DNA for the CDR3: TGTGCCAGCAGTCGGGGAGGTCCGGTTGGGCAGTACTTC.

The V gene is TRBV29-1, the J gene TRBJ1-2; maybe TRBD1 (6 bases). Trimming pared 4 bases from V and 4 bases from J, leaving 16 bases between. The germline CDR1 and CDR2 sequences are SQVTM and ANQGSEA. This CDR3 is 14 amino acids long. Written as DNA, the CDR3 is TGCAGCGTTGGTGCTGTGGGGGCGGGCTATGGCTACACCTTC. Amino acid sequence: CSVGAVGAGYGYTF.

This rearrangement joins TRBV7-2 to TRBJ2-1; 7 bases are a match to TRBD1. The J segment lost 7 bases and the V segment lost 5 bases, leaving 11 bases of the junction unmatched. Germline V lookup: CDR1 SGHTA, CDR2 FQGNSA. The CDR3 has 15 amino acids. DNA of the CDR3: TGTGCCAGCAGCCGATCCCGGACAGGCGTTAATGAGCAGTTCTTC. Translated, it gives CASSRSRTGVNEQFF.